Sequencing of this T cell receptor beta chain was carried out in a study of shared clonotypes between healthy human individuals. A CD45RA-negative memory subset and a CD45RA+ naive subset were separated from the CD4+ cells. The CDR3 has 15 residues. The trim removed 2 bases at V and 5 bases at J, leaving 5 bases unmatched. The germline CDR1 and CDR2 sequences are SGHRS and YFSETQ. Investigators spread the genomic DNA of each subset evenly over several immunoSEQ plates. Using approximately 190 ng DNA, 30,000 to 35,000 T cell genomes, the sorted-subset replicate PCRs were run. TCRdb keeps only in-frame clones here, not all; method: immunoSEQ multiplex PCR. In the table there are around 2.5 million clones, over 85% of which are singletons. Findings of the study overall: As a rule, naive subsets had a larger estimated richness than memory subsets.

Of note for this clone: What it binds is unknown.

The sequenced sample consisted of naive CD4+ T cells from PBMCs. Subset noted: CD45RA+ positively selected. The source is a young man in good health. Some clones in this sample may be carry-over from other donors' samples. V usage is TRBV5-1 and J usage is TRBJ2-2, with 8 bases identical to TRBD2. The CDR3 region is CASSFTGGFTGELFF. DNA of the CDR3: TGCGCCAGCAGCTTCACGGGAGGGTTTACCGGGGAGCTGTTTTTT.